The TCR beta chain under discussion was sequenced for a study of blood T cells in healthy people across ages. A second roughly 6 to 12 cycle PCR used barcoded and J-beta primers. Every molecule of cDNA carried a tag from a template-switch adaptor with 12 random nucleotides. TCRdb re-called the 5' RACE reads through MiXCR, storing one row per CDR3 protein. This repertoire shows over a million distinct CDR3 sequences, about 43% found once; its top ten account for 7.9%. This clonotype was found a few times. Antigen: not known. The germline V gene encodes CDR1 SGHRS and CDR2 YFSETQ. Trimming removed 4 bases from V and 2 bases from J, with 12 bases in between. The CDR3 totals 14 residues. The study's findings and limits: Estimates based on one million T cells were treated as lower bounds. Nothing was known about donor CMV status, and this possibly confounded expanded clonotype changes.

The sample taken for sequencing was blood. The V gene is TRBV5-1, the J gene TRBJ2-5; either TRBD1 or TRBD2 may supply D (5 bases each). The TCR originated in a woman under 30 in good health. Here the CDR3 reads CASSQQGRQETQYF. The DNA for the CDR3 is TGCGCCAGCAGCCAGCAGGGACGGCAAGAGACCCAGTACTTC.